One and the same sample provided the 29 T cell receptor beta chains below, sequenced in a study of cytomegalovirus exposure and HLA in healthy donors. The study ran its PCR with 60 Vbeta and 13 Jbeta primers. Measured with immunoSEQ multiplex PCR; TCRdb has only the in-frame clones, and not every one. This sample has roughly 97,000 clones, with around a tenth found just once. The sequenced sample consisted of PBMCs. The receptors were sampled from a man aged 45-65 years in good health and CMV-seropositive.

This clone has more than one count but fewer than ten. The V and J genes are TRBV10-3 and TRBJ2-5; D perhaps matches TRBD1 (5 bases). The V gene's germline CDR1 is ENHRY and CDR2 SYGVKD. CDR3 length: 15 amino acids. V lost 4 bases to trimming and J lost 5 bases, with 17 bases between them. CDR3 residues: CAISAGQGQAETQYF. CDR3 DNA: TGTGCCATCAGTGCCGGGCAGGGTCAAGCTGAGACCCAGTACTTC.

This clone was picked up a small number of times. The genes are TRBV6-5 and TRBJ1-5; 8 bases map to TRBD1. The J segment lost 3 bases and the V segment lost 6 bases, leaving 7 bases of the junction unmatched. CDR3 length: 15 residues. Germline CDR1 is MNHEY and CDR2 is SVGAGI. The CDR3 DNA follows: TGTGCCAGCAGGCGCGGGACAGGAGACAATCAGCCCCAGCATTTT. It codes for CASRRGTGDNQPQHF.

In DNA form, the CDR3 reads TGTGCCAGCAGCCCCGGGTTAGCGGGAGAGAGGAGCACAGATACGCAGTATTTT. This codes for CASSPGLAGERSTDTQYF. This chain connects TRBV7-3 to TRBJ2-3; 9 bases are shared with TRBD2. The J segment lost 0 bases and the V segment lost 5 bases, leaving 12 bases of the junction unmatched. Germline CDR1 is SGHTA and CDR2 is FQGTGA. This CDR3 has 18 amino acids.

The chain uses TRBV7-9 and TRBJ2-1; 7 bases line up with TRBD2. In germline, CDR1 is SEHNR, CDR2 FQNEAQ (reference sequence). V dropped 0 bases and J dropped 3; count of bases not matched to a gene: 2. The CDR3 has 15 amino acids. CDR3 DNA: TGTGCCAGCAGCTTAGCCGGGAGGCGCTACAATGAGCAGTTCTTC. This gives the protein CASSLAGRRYNEQFF.

This clone was detected only a few times. The chain uses TRBV6-5 and TRBJ2-7; 7 bases match TRBD2. From germline, CDR1 is MNHEY and CDR2 SVGAGI. Unmatched junction bases numbered 8, after V lost 4 bases and J lost 5 bases. The CDR3 is 14 amino acids. The CDR3 reads CASSSFAGVNEQYF. The DNA of the CDR3 is TGTGCCAGCAGTTCCTTTGCGGGAGTGAACGAGCAGTACTTC.

The chain links TRBV5-6 to TRBJ2-2; D unclear. V dropped 3 bases and J dropped 1 base, with 10 bases sitting between them. Germline loops: CDR1 SGHDT, CDR2 YYEEEE. There are 15 residues in the CDR3. CDR3 protein: CASSSRSVNTGELFF. CDR3 DNA sequence: TGTGCCAGCAGCTCCCGGTCCGTGAACACCGGGGAGCTGTTTTTT.

The gene calls are TRBV6-1 and TRBJ1-4; a possible D gene is TRBD1 (6 bases). V lost 5 bases to trimming and J lost 8 bases, with 15 bases between them. The CDR3 is 14 amino acids. Germline CDR1 is MNHNS and CDR2 is SASEGT. This chain's CDR3 is CASSSDSQWEKLFF. In DNA, the CDR3 is TGTGCCAGCAGTTCGGACAGCCAATGGGAAAAACTGTTTTTT.

The chain has TRBV19 and TRBJ1-3; TRBD1 agrees at 8 bases. Germline CDR1 LNHDA, CDR2 SQIVND (reference sequence). V was pared by 6 bases and J by 0 bases, with 4 bases of the junction left unmatched. This CDR3 has 15 amino acids. The chain's CDR3 is CASRGTGRSGNTIYF. Written as DNA, the CDR3 is TGTGCCAGTAGAGGGACAGGCCGCTCTGGAAACACCATATATTTT.

This clone was recorded a few times. The DNA of the CDR3 is TGTGCCAGCAGTTCCCTCCGGGACAGGGGGCGATCACCCCTCCACTTT. It yields the protein CASSSLRDRGRSPLHF. The rearrangement joins TRBV6-6 to TRBJ1-6, with 12 bases matching TRBD1. The CDR3 is 16 amino acids. V was clipped by 4 bases and J by 10 bases; unmatched bases: 8. Looked up from germline, CDR1 is MNHNY and CDR2 is SVGAGI (reference sequence).

The chain is built from TRBV7-8 and TRBJ1-1; possible D gene TRBD1, 5 bases. This CDR3 contains 12 residues. Looked up from germline, CDR1 is SGHVS and CDR2 is FQNEAQ. V lost 5 bases and J 7 bases, leaving 11 bases between the germline ends. CDR3 sequence reads: CASSTTGGEAFF. The CDR3 nucleotides are TGTGCCAGCAGCACGACCGGGGGTGAAGCTTTCTTT.

This clone appeared a few times. The chain has TRBV5-8 and TRBJ2-1; 11 bases map to TRBD2. The CDR3 runs 14 residues. V dropped 0 bases and J dropped 10; count of bases not matched to a gene: 3. CDR1 and CDR2 (germline): SGHTS, YDEGEE. The CDR3 nucleotides are TGTGCCAGCAGCTTGGTTATAGCGGGAGGGGAGCAGTTCTTC. This sequence encodes CASSLVIAGGEQFF.

This clone was counted between two and nine times. The J gene is TRBJ2-1, the V gene TRBV27; 7 nucleotides line up with TRBD2. CDR1 MNHEY and CDR2 SMNVEV come from the germline V gene (reference sequence). The CDR3 spans 18 residues. V was pared by 0 bases and J by 2 bases, with 10 bases of the junction left unmatched. CDR3 nucleotides: TGTGCCAGCAGTTTATCGCGGACTAGTATGGGCCCCTACAATGAGCAGTTCTTC. As protein: CASSLSRTSMGPYNEQFF.

This clone was found a few times. The chain is built from TRBV19 and TRBJ1-5; TRBD1 agrees at 9 bases. The CDR3 length is 17 residues. Germline-derived CDR1 and CDR2 are LNHDA and SQIVND (reference sequence). Unmatched junction bases numbered 11, after V lost 3 bases and J lost 5 bases. The CDR3 DNA is TGTGCCAGTAGTATCGGGACAGGGAGAAGGATGGATCAGCCCCAGCATTTT. Encoded protein: CASSIGTGRRMDQPQHF.

V is TRBV9 and J is TRBJ2-1; 8 bases line up with TRBD2. The trim removed 4 bases at V and 9 bases at J, leaving 12 bases unmatched. CDR3 length equals 15 residues. The V gene's germline CDR1 is SGDLS and CDR2 YYNGEE. In DNA form, the CDR3 reads TGTGCCAGCAGCCCCCCAGGAGCGGGAGTGCCTGAGCAGTTCTTC. Amino acid sequence: CASSPPGAGVPEQFF.

Only a few counts were recorded for this clone. The chain couples TRBV28 to TRBJ1-5, with D perhaps matching TRBD1 (5 bases). The ends were cut back, 7 bases at V and 1 base at J, with 8 bases in the middle. Germline lookup yields CDR1 MDHEN and CDR2 SYDVKM. There are 13 residues in the CDR3. CDR3 loop: CASNRISNQPQHF. DNA for the CDR3: TGTGCCAGCAACAGGATAAGCAATCAGCCCCAGCATTTT.

V is TRBV18 and J is TRBJ2-6, with D tentatively TRBD1 (6 bases). There are 17 residues in the CDR3. CDR1 and CDR2 from the germline V gene are KGHSH and LQKENI. V was clipped by 5 bases and J by 4 bases, with 18 bases between them. The CDR3 nucleotides are TGTGCCAGCTCAAGAGACAGGTCGGAGAGGGGGGCCAACGTCCTGACTTTC. As protein: CASSRDRSERGANVLTF. The variable domain in full, with the rest retrieved from reference TRBV18 and TRBJ2-6, is NAGVMQNPRHLVRRRGQEARLRCSPMKGHSHVYWYRQLPEEGLKFMVYLQKENIIDESGMPKERFSAEFPKEGPSILRIQQVVRGDSAAYFCASSRDRSERGANVLTFGAGSRLTVL.

The chain employs TRBV7-9 and TRBJ2-1; 7 positions agree with TRBD2. Germline V CDR1 and CDR2: SEHNR, FQNEAQ (reference sequence). The CDR3 sequence is 15 residues long. Trimming at V came to 1 base and at J to 7 bases, leaving 7 bases not matched to a gene. The CDR3 region is CASSLVAGVKNEQFF. The CDR3 coding sequence is TGTGCCAGCAGCTTAGTTGCGGGAGTAAAGAATGAGCAGTTCTTC.

In its sample, this clone was seen a few times. This sequence joins TRBV7-2 and TRBJ2-7, with 7 positions matching TRBD2. There are 15 residues in the CDR3. CDR1 is SGHTA, CDR2 FQGNSA, per germline. V trimming: 5 bases; J trimming: 6 bases; junction bases outside the gene matches: 13. The CDR3 is CASSPTFREGGEQYF. The DNA of the CDR3 is TGTGCCAGCAGCCCGACTTTTAGGGAGGGTGGCGAGCAGTACTTC.

This clone was observed a handful of times. This chain links TRBV2 with TRBJ2-3, with TRBD2 as a possible D gene (5 bases). In germline, CDR1 is SNHLY, CDR2 FYNNEI. The CDR3 consists of 15 residues. V lost 4 bases to trimming and J lost 0 bases, with 11 bases between them. CDR3 residues: CASSVSERSTDTQYF. DNA of the CDR3: TGTGCCAGCAGTGTTTCGGAGCGGAGCACAGATACGCAGTATTTT.

This clone was counted between two and nine times. The chain is built from TRBV6-6 and TRBJ1-2; 7 nucleotides match TRBD1. CDR3 size: 14 residues. The V gene end was trimmed by 2 bases and the J gene end by 7 bases; junction bases not matched to a gene: 7. CDR1 is MNHNY and CDR2 is SVGAGI in the germline V gene (reference sequence). CDR3 amino acids: CASSYRRGQGGYTF. CDR3 nucleotide sequence: TGTGCCAGCAGTTACCGGAGGGGGCAGGGTGGCTACACCTTC.

CDR3 nucleotides: TGTGCCAGTAACGGGGGACCGGTTTACAATGAGCAGTTCTTC. This sequence encodes CASNGGPVYNEQFF. The chain links TRBV28 to TRBJ2-1; the D gene is possibly TRBD2 (6 bases). The length of the CDR3 is 14 residues. The V and J ends lost 9 bases and 4 bases respectively, with 16 bases between them. Germline values: CDR1 MDHEN, CDR2 SYDVKM.

V and J are TRBV7-3 and TRBJ2-2, with a possible D match to TRBD1 (6 bases). Germline V gene data show CDR1 as SGHTA and CDR2 as FQGTGA. This CDR3 is 12 amino acids long. The germline V and J ends were trimmed by 9 bases and 7 bases, with 12 bases remaining between them. The CDR3 sequence: CASSPQGGELFF. The CDR3 DNA follows: TGTGCCAGTAGCCCACAGGGCGGGGAGCTGTTTTTT.

This clone was seen only a few times. This rearrangement joins TRBV7-3 to TRBJ1-2; a weak D match, TRBD1 (6 bases). Germline V gene data show CDR1 as SGHTA and CDR2 as FQGTGA. The V end lost 3 bases, the J end lost 8 bases, and 10 bases lay between the germline ends. The CDR3 covers 12 residues. CDR3 region: CASSLTGKGYTF. The CDR3 bases are TGTGCCAGCAGCTTGACAGGAAAGGGCTACACCTTC. The full variable domain, its missing parts supplied by reference TRBV7-3 and TRBJ1-2, is GAGVSQTPSNKVTEKGKYVELRCDPISGHTALYWYRQSLGQGPEFLIYFQGTGAADDSGLPNDRFFAVRPEGSVSTLKIQRTERGDSAVYLCASSLTGKGYTFGSGTRLTVV.

This clone was recorded a few times. The rearrangement joins TRBV15 to TRBJ2-7, with TRBD2 matching 7 bases. V was pared by 1 base and J by 1 base, with 4 bases of the junction left unmatched. CDR1 is LNHNV and CDR2 is YYDKDF in the germline V gene (reference sequence). CDR3 length: 15 amino acids. CDR3 DNA: TGTGCCACCAGCAGAGTTGGGACTACTTCCTACGAGCAGTACTTC. The encoded protein is CATSRVGTTSYEQYF.

This clone was seen a few times. The chain joins TRBV4-1 to TRBJ2-3; 11 bases fit TRBD2. V lost 2 bases to trimming and J lost 3 bases; unmatched junction nucleotides: 7. CDR1 is MGHRA and CDR2 is YSYEKL in the germline V gene. The CDR3 loop spans 17 amino acids. The CDR3 DNA sequence: TGCGCCAGCAGCCAACTAGGGACTAGCGGTGCAACAGATACGCAGTATTTT. Its protein is CASSQLGTSGATDTQYF.

This sequence joins TRBV28 and TRBJ2-3; the match to TRBD1 covers 7 bases. There are 15 residues in the CDR3. J lost 2 bases, V lost 8 bases, and 10 bases had no gene match. Germline CDR1 is MDHEN and CDR2 is SYDVKM. The CDR3 DNA is TGTGCCAGCGGACAGATCAGGGGGTACACAGATACGCAGTATTTT. It is translated as CASGQIRGYTDTQYF. Variable domain in full (rest from reference TRBV28 and TRBJ2-3): DVKVTQSSRYLVKRTGEKVFLECVQDMDHENMFWYRQDPGLGLRLIYFSYDVKMKEKGDIPEGYSVSREKKERFSLILESASTNQTSMYLCASGQIRGYTDTQYFGPGTRLTVL.

Concerning this clone itself: In the same sample, other DNA sequences code for this CDR3. This sequence joins TRBV12-5 and TRBJ2-2; TRBD2 agrees at 11 bases. Trimming took 6 bases from V and 4 from J; bases not matched to a gene: 13. This CDR3 has 18 amino acids. Germline loops: CDR1 LGHNT, CDR2 FRNRAP. The CDR3 loop reads CASGILAGASRVTGELFF. CDR3 nucleotide sequence: TGTGCTAGTGGAATACTAGCGGGAGCCTCTAGAGTCACCGGGGAGCTGTTTTTT. The full variable domain, with the rest looked up from reference TRBV12-5 and TRBJ2-2, is DARVTQTPRHKVTEMGQEVTMRCQPILGHNTVFWYRQTMMQGLELLAYFRNRAPLDDSGMPKDRFSAEMPDATLATLKIQPSEPRDSAVYFCASGILAGASRVTGELFFGEGSRLTVL.

The chain joins TRBV7-9 to TRBJ2-3, with D unclear. The CDR3 spans 13 residues. Germline CDR1 reads SEHNR; CDR2 reads FQNEAQ (reference sequence). The V and J ends lost 5 bases and 1 base respectively, with 7 bases between them. The CDR3 sequence is CASSDIRTDTQYF. Here the CDR3 DNA reads TGTGCCAGCAGCGACATTCGCACAGATACGCAGTATTTT.

This clone was counted only a few times. CDR3 DNA sequence: TGCGCCAGCAGCCAAGAGATCACAGAACCCTACGAGCAGTACTTC. This codes for CASSQEITEPYEQYF. This chain links TRBV4-1 with TRBJ2-7; D call uncertain. The germline CDR1 and CDR2 sequences are MGHRA and YSYEKL. This CDR3 comprises 15 residues. Trimming removed 0 bases from V and 2 bases from J, with 11 bases in between.